These 8 T cell receptor beta chains originate from one sample sequenced in a study of blood T cell repertoires in COVID-19. The data were produced by immunoSEQ multiplex PCR, yet TCRdb's version contains in-frame clones alone and is incomplete. The data show around 70,000 clones, 65% to 80% seen once. Material for sequencing was peripheral blood. Receptor source: a human donor in a cohort sampled during active COVID-19.

The genes are TRBV19 and TRBJ1-5; D remains ambiguous. The CDR3 is 14 amino acids. The germline V gene has CDR1 LNHDA and CDR2 SQIVND (reference sequence). The V end was cut by 5 bases, the J end by 2 bases, with 10 bases between. This chain's CDR3 is CASSAQVGNQPQHF. The CDR3 nucleotides are TGTGCCAGTAGTGCCCAGGTTGGCAATCAGCCCCAGCATTTT.

The chain couples TRBV30 to TRBJ1-1, with a possible D match to TRBD1 (6 bases). V was cut by 1 base and J by 2 bases, with 11 bases left in between. The CDR3 contains 14 residues. CDR1 and CDR2 (germline): GTSNPN, SVGIG (reference sequence). The CDR3 DNA reads as TGTGCCTGGAGTGCGGGACACCAAAACACTGAAGCTTTCTTT. Protein: CAWSAGHQNTEAFF. The full variable domain, in which reference TRBV30 and TRBJ1-1 provide the parts outside the CDR3, is SQTIHQWPATLVQPVGSPLSLECTVEGTSNPNLYWYRQAAGRGLQLLFYSVGIGQISSEVPQNLSASRPQDRQFILSSKKLLLSDSGFYLCAWSAGHQNTEAFFGQGTRLTVV.

This sequence joins TRBV2 and TRBJ2-5; 13 bases line up with TRBD2. Unmatched junction bases numbered 4, after V lost 5 bases and J lost 4 bases. CDR1 is SNHLY and CDR2 is FYNNEI in the germline V gene. The length of the CDR3 is 15 residues. CDR3 amino acids: CASSQLAGGIETQYF. The CDR3 DNA reads TGTGCCAGCAGTCAACTAGCGGGGGGGATAGAGACCCAGTACTTC. Supplemented by reference TRBV2 and TRBJ2-5, the full variable domain reads EPEVTQTPSHQVTQMGQEVILRCVPISNHLYFYWYRQILGQKVEFLVSFYNNEISEKSEIFDDQFSVERPDGSNFTLKIRSTKLEDSAMYFCASSQLAGGIETQYFGPGTRLLVL.

This clone was counted between two and nine times. The gene calls are TRBV7-9 and TRBJ2-5, with TRBD1 matching 11 bases. The CDR3 has 16 amino acids. Germline assignment: CDR1 SEHNR and CDR2 FQNEAQ (reference sequence). The ends lost 4 bases at V and 5 bases at J; junction bases unmatched: 9. The CDR3 reads CASSWWTGGLWETQYF. CDR3 DNA sequence: TGTGCCAGCAGCTGGTGGACAGGGGGCTTGTGGGAGACCCAGTACTTC.

The genes are TRBV11-2 and TRBJ2-1; D call uncertain. The CDR3 is made up of 12 amino acids. Germline values: CDR1 SGHAT, CDR2 FQNNGV. Deletions cut 1 base from V and 7 bases from J, with 5 bases between. The CDR3 DNA sequence: TGTGCCAGCAGCTTAGGGCTGAATGAGCAGTTCTTC. This translates into CASSLGLNEQFF.

The chain employs TRBV28 and TRBJ2-7; 10 positions agree with TRBD1. After removal of 3 bases from V and 6 bases from J, the junction contained 5 bases not matched to a gene. Germline V gives CDR1 MDHEN, CDR2 SYDVKM. The CDR3 contains 14 residues. CDR3 amino acids: CASSLGQGTGEQYF. CDR3 bases: TGTGCCAGCAGTTTGGGACAGGGGACGGGCGAGCAGTACTTC.

The gene calls are TRBV2 and TRBJ1-5, with 9 bases aligning to TRBD1. The V gene's germline CDR1 is SNHLY and CDR2 FYNNEI. V dropped 6 bases and J dropped 9; count of bases not matched to a gene: 9. The CDR3 length is 14 residues. CDR3 protein: CASSSDRGAWPQHF. The CDR3 coding sequence is TGTGCCAGCAGCTCTGACAGGGGGGCCTGGCCCCAGCATTTT.

This chain joins TRBV28 and TRBJ2-6; no clear D gene. The CDR3 loop spans 15 amino acids. V was trimmed by 5 bases and J by 0 bases, leaving 8 bases between them. CDR1 and CDR2 from the germline V gene are MDHEN and SYDVKM. CDR3 loop: CASSRPGSGANVLTF. CDR3 nucleotides: TGTGCCAGCAGTAGGCCGGGCTCTGGGGCCAACGTCCTGACTTTC. Complete variable domain (other parts from reference TRBV28 and TRBJ2-6): DVKVTQSSRYLVKRTGEKVFLECVQDMDHENMFWYRQDPGLGLRLIYFSYDVKMKEKGDIPEGYSVSREKKERFSLILESASTNQTSMYLCASSRPGSGANVLTFGAGSRLTVL.